This TCR beta chain came from a study of blood T cell repertoires in COVID-19. Overall study context: Acute and convalescent COVID-19 specimens originated in the United States, Italy and Spain. The cDNA or gDNA used as material had been derived from T cells, B-cell-depleted T cells, or PBMCs.

Participant-reported clinical history was the basis for cohort assignment. Germline V gene sequence: CDR1 SEHNR, CDR2 FQNEAQ (reference sequence). The CDR3 has 16 amino acids. With 7 bases removed from V and 6 bases from J, the gap between germline ends came to 24 bases. Clones were read by immunoSEQ multiplex PCR, and TCRdb kept only the in-frame ones, dropping some. This sample yields some 380,000 clones, of which 80% to 90% are seen a single time; 1% to 1.5% belongs to the top ten. Material for sequencing was PBMCs or T cells enriched from blood (not recorded which). V and J are TRBV7-9 and TRBJ2-5; weak D call: TRBD1 (7 bases). The clonotype originates from a man aged 25 to 40 who had recovered from COVID-19. For the CDR3, the DNA is TGTGCCAGCATCCCTGAGGAGGGGGCCCTAAGACAGACCCAGTACTTC. As protein: CASIPEEGALRQTQYF.